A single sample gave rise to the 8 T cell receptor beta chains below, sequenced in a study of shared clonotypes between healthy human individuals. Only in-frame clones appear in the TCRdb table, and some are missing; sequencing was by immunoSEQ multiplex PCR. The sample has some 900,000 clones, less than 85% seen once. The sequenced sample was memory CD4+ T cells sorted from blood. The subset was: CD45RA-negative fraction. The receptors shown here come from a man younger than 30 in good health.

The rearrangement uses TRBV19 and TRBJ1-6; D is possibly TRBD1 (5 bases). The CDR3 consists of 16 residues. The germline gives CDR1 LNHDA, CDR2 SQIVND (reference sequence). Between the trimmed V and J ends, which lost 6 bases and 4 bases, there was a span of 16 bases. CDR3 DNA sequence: TGTGCCAGTAGGTGGGGCGCATTTGGGTATAATTCACCCCTCCACTTT. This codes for CASRWGAFGYNSPLHF. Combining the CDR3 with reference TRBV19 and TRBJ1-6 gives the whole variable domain DGGITQSPKYLFRKEGQNVTLSCEQNLNHDAMYWYRQDPGQGLRLIYYSQIVNDFQKGDIAEGYSVSREKKESFPLTVTSAQKNPTAFYLCASRWGAFGYNSPLHFGNGTRLTVT.

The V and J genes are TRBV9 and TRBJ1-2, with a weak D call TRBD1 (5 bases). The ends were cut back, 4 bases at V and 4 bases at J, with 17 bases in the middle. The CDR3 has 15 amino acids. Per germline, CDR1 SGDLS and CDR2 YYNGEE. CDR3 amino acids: CASSPRGTHGYGYTF. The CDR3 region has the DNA TGTGCCAGCAGCCCTAGGGGCACCCATGGCTATGGCTACACCTTC. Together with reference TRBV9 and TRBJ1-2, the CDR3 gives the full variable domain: DSGVTQTPKHLITATGQRVTLRCSPRSGDLSVYWYQQSLDQGLQFLIQYYNGEERAKGNILERFSAQQFPDLHSELNLSSLELGDSALYFCASSPRGTHGYGYTFGSGTRLTVV.

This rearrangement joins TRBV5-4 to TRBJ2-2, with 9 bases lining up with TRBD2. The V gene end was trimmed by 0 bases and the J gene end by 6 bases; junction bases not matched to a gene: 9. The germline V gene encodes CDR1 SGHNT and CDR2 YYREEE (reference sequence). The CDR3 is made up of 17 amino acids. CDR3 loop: CASSLALGGRGAGELFF. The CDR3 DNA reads TGTGCCAGCAGCTTGGCTCTGGGCGGGAGGGGTGCCGGGGAGCTGTTTTTT. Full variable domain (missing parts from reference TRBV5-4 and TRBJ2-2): ETGVTQSPTHLIKTRGQQVTLRCSSQSGHNTVSWYQQALGQGPQFIFQYYREEENGRGNFPPRFSGLQFPNYSSELNVNALELDDSALYLCASSLALGGRGAGELFFGEGSRLTVL.

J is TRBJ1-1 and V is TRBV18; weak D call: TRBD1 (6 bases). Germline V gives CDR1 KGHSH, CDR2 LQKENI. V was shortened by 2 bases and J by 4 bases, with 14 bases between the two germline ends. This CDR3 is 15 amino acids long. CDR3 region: CASSPKGGAGTEAFF. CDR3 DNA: TGTGCCAGCTCACCAAAGGGGGGGGCGGGCACTGAAGCTTTCTTT.

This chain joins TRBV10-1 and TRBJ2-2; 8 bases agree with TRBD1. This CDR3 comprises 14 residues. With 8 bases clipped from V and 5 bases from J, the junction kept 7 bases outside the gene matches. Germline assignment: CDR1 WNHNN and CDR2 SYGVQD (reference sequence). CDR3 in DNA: TGCGCCAGCGCTGACAGGGGTGGAACCGGGGAGCTGTTTTTT. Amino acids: CASADRGGTGELFF.

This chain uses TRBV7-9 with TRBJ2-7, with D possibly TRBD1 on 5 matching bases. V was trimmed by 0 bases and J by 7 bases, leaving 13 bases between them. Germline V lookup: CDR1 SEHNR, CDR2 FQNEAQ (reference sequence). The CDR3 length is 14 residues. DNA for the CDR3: TGTGCCAGCAGCTTAGCTCCCCAGGGAACAGAGCAGTACTTC. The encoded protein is CASSLAPQGTEQYF.

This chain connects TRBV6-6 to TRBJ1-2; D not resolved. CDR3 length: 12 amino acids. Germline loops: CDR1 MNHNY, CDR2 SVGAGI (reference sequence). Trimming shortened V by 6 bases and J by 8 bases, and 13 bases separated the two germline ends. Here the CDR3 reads CASSPILSGYTF. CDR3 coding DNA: TGTGCCAGCAGCCCCATTTTGAGCGGCTACACCTTC.

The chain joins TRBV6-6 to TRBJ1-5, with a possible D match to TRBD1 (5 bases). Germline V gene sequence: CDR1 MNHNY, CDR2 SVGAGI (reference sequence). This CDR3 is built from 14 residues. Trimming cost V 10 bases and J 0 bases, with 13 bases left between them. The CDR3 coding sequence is TGTGCCACCCTAGACAGTTATAGCAATCAGCCCCAGCATTTT. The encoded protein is CATLDSYSNQPQHF.